One sample yielded the 10 T cell receptor beta chains listed below, sequenced in a study of control samples from healthy donors and cancer patients. Sequencing was performed with immunoSEQ multiplex PCR; in TCRdb, only in-frame clones are kept and a portion is missing. The sample has about 90,000 clones, around nine tenths seen once. The sample comprised blood. Source of these receptors: a woman younger than 35 in good health.

The CDR3 DNA is TGTGCCAGCAGCGGACAGGGTGGAGGGGAGACCCAGTACTTC. Its translation is CASSGQGGGETQYF. J is TRBJ2-5 and V is TRBV7-9, with 8 bases that match TRBD1. CDR1 and CDR2 from the germline V gene are SEHNR and FQNEAQ (reference sequence). The length of the CDR3 is 14 residues. Unmatched junction bases numbered 7, after V lost 5 bases and J lost 5 bases.

The rearrangement joins TRBV3-1 (or the pseudogene TRBV3-2) to TRBJ2-5, with 8 bases aligning to TRBD2. The CDR3 extends over 15 amino acids. Germline V CDR1 and CDR2: LGHDT, YNNKEL (reference sequence). J gave up 5 bases and V 1 base, and 6 bases lay outside the gene matches. The CDR3 is CASSQAGGPGETQYF. Here the CDR3 DNA reads TGTGCCAGCAGCCAAGCGGGGGGGCCAGGGGAGACCCAGTACTTC.

This clone appeared a few times. The rearrangement links TRBV9 to TRBJ2-3, with 10 positions matching TRBD2. CDR1 is SGDLS and CDR2 is YYNGEE in the germline V gene. The CDR3 consists of 16 residues. V lost 0 bases and J lost 6; bases outside the gene matches: 7. The CDR3 coding sequence is TGTGCCAGCAGCGTAGAAATCGGACTAGCGGCGGATACGCAGTATTTT. Translating it yields CASSVEIGLAADTQYF.

V gene TRBV25-1 combines with J gene TRBJ2-1; tentative D call: TRBD1 (6 bases). This CDR3 region has 14 residues. Germline V gene lookup returns CDR1 MGHDK and CDR2 SYGVNS. V shed 8 bases and J shed 8 bases, with 19 bases lying between them. The CDR3 here is CASLSAKGDHEQFF. CDR3 in DNA: TGTGCCAGCTTGTCCGCCAAGGGGGATCATGAGCAGTTCTTC.

The chain has TRBV28 and TRBJ1-2; 7 bases agree with TRBD1. This CDR3 has 15 residues. After removal of 5 bases from V and 5 bases from J, the junction contained 11 bases not matched to a gene. Germline-derived CDR1 and CDR2 are MDHEN and SYDVKM. Here the CDR3 reads CASSTTGTADYGYTF. CDR3 in DNA: TGTGCCAGCAGTACTACCGGGACAGCCGATTATGGCTACACCTTC.

The chain carries TRBV7-9 and TRBJ1-6; D is perhaps TRBD1 (6 bases). V lost 4 bases, J lost 11 bases, and 15 bases lay in between. The CDR3 loop spans 14 amino acids. CDR1 and CDR2 (germline): SEHNR, FQNEAQ (reference sequence). The CDR3 protein is CASSSADSDPPLHF. CDR3 coding DNA: TGTGCCAGCAGCTCCGCGGACAGCGACCCACCCCTCCACTTT.

The J gene is TRBJ2-7, the V gene TRBV27; possibly TRBD1 or TRBD2 for D (5 bases each). Trimming pared 2 bases from V and 6 bases from J, leaving 14 bases between. The CDR3 is made up of 14 amino acids. CDR1 MNHEY and CDR2 SMNVEV come from the germline V gene (reference sequence). The CDR3 region is CASSLPGQASEQYF. In DNA form, the CDR3 reads TGTGCCAGCAGTTTACCGGGGCAGGCCTCCGAGCAGTACTTC.

CDR3 sequence reads: CASSLAGGLYEQYF. The DNA of the CDR3 is TGTGCCAGCAGCTTAGCGGGGGGGCTCTACGAGCAGTACTTC. The chain uses TRBV7-3 and TRBJ2-7, with 9 bases fitting TRBD2. This CDR3 is 14 amino acids long. The trim removed 2 bases at V and 3 bases at J, leaving 2 bases unmatched. Germline CDR1 SGHTA, CDR2 FQGTGA. Supplemented by reference TRBV7-3 and TRBJ2-7, the full variable domain reads GAGVSQTPSNKVTEKGKYVELRCDPISGHTALYWYRQSLGQGPEFLIYFQGTGAADDSGLPNDRFFAVRPEGSVSTLKIQRTERGDSAVYLCASSLAGGLYEQYFGPGTRLTVT.

V usage is TRBV5-5 and J usage is TRBJ1-1; no clear D gene. Germline V gene lookup returns CDR1 SGHKS and CDR2 YYEKEE (reference sequence). The CDR3 runs 11 residues. Trimming cost V 4 bases and J 1 base, with 2 bases left between them. The CDR3 is CASSPNTEAFF. For the CDR3, the DNA is TGTGCCAGCAGCCCGAACACTGAAGCTTTCTTT.

The chain is built from TRBV7-3 and TRBJ2-6; D is unclear. Germline V gene lookup returns CDR1 SGHTA and CDR2 FQGTGA. With 4 bases removed from V and 0 bases from J, the gap between germline ends came to 4 bases. There are 14 residues in the CDR3. CDR3 bases: TGTGCCAGCAGCTCGGACTCTGGGGCCAACGTCCTGACTTTC. Amino acid sequence: CASSSDSGANVLTF.